These 8 T cell receptor beta chains were sequenced from one sample in a study of T cell changes during pregnancy in multiple sclerosis. Profiling relied on immunoSEQ multiplex PCR, and the TCRdb table lists in-frame clones only, not all of them. This sample has some 130,000 clones; roughly 97% occur once, and the top ten carry 0.44%. This specimen consisted of peripheral blood, obtained after pregnancy. These receptors originate from a female donor with multiple sclerosis, enrolled in a pregnancy study.

The V and J genes are TRBV5-4 and TRBJ2-1; TRBD2 aligns across 7 bases. The germline V gene encodes CDR1 SGHNT and CDR2 YYREEE (reference sequence). The CDR3 is 15 residues long. V trimming: 4 bases; J trimming: 9 bases; junction bases outside the gene matches: 13. The CDR3 loop is CASSPKASGPVEQFF. In nucleotides, the CDR3 is TGTGCCAGCAGCCCGAAGGCTAGCGGTCCTGTTGAGCAGTTCTTC.

The genes are TRBV5-5 and TRBJ1-5; 9 positions match TRBD1. The junction had 5 bases not matched to a gene; V was cut back by 4 bases and J by 3 bases. This CDR3 has 15 amino acids. In germline, CDR1 is SGHKS, CDR2 YYEKEE (reference sequence). In DNA form, the CDR3 reads TGTGCCAGCAGCGGGGGACAGGGCTCCAATCAGCCCCAGCATTTT. This codes for CASSGGQGSNQPQHF. Full variable domain (remainder filled in from reference TRBV5-5 and TRBJ1-5): DAGVTQSPTHLIKTRGQQVTLRCSPISGHKSVSWYQQVLGQGPQFIFQYYEKEERGRGNFPDRFSARQFPNYSSELNVNALLLGDSALYLCASSGGQGSNQPQHFGDGTRLSIL.

V and J are TRBV28 and TRBJ2-7, with 11 bases identical to TRBD2. This CDR3 is built from 15 residues. Germline trimming cut 4 bases from V and 4 bases from J; bases unmatched to any gene: 6. Germline assignment: CDR1 MDHEN and CDR2 SYDVKM. CDR3 bases: TGTGCCAGCAGTTCCCCCCTAGCGGGAGGATACGAGCAGTACTTC. It specifies CASSSPLAGGYEQYF.

The V and J genes are TRBV9 and TRBJ1-5, with D maybe TRBD1 (5 bases). The CDR3 runs to 14 residues. Germline V CDR1 and CDR2: SGDLS, YYNGEE. V lost 0 bases to trimming and J lost 8 bases, with 12 bases between them. The CDR3 nucleotides read TGTGCCAGCAGCGTAGGAAAAGGGGTTGAGCCCCAGCATTTT. It yields the protein CASSVGKGVEPQHF.

The V gene is TRBV30, the J gene TRBJ1-1; tentative D call: TRBD1 (6 bases). CDR3 length equals 14 residues. The germline CDR1 and CDR2 sequences are GTSNPN and SVGIG (reference sequence). Trimming left V 0 bases short and J 1 base short, with 9 bases between. The chain's CDR3 is CAWSVGQWNTEAFF. The CDR3 DNA is TGTGCCTGGAGTGTAGGACAGTGGAACACTGAAGCTTTCTTT.

The J gene is TRBJ2-1, the V gene TRBV5-1; 11 nucleotides match TRBD2. V lost 0 bases, J lost 8 bases, and 7 bases stayed unmatched. There are 16 residues in the CDR3. Per germline, CDR1 SGHRS and CDR2 YFSETQ. The CDR3 nucleotides read TGCGCCAGCAGCTTGGGGGGGACGGGACTAGCGGATGAGCAGTTCTTC. This encodes CASSLGGTGLADEQFF.

The chain is built from TRBV28 and TRBJ2-7, with TRBD1 matching over 9 bases. CDR3 length equals 13 residues. Germline CDR1 and CDR2: MDHEN and SYDVKM. J was trimmed by 6 bases and V by 2 bases; bases with no gene match: 2. The DNA for the CDR3 is TGTGCCAGCAGTTTAACAGGGGGCGGCGAGCAGTACTTC. It codes for CASSLTGGGEQYF.

J is TRBJ1-2 and V is TRBV4-1; tentatively, D is TRBD1 (5 bases). Trimming cost V 4 bases and J 4 bases, with 13 bases left between them. The CDR3 runs to 14 residues. The V gene's germline CDR1 is MGHRA and CDR2 YSYEKL. In nucleotides, the CDR3 is TGCGCCAGCAGCCCCCATCCTGACAGCTATGGCTACACCTTC. Translated: CASSPHPDSYGYTF.